These 18 T cell receptor beta chains were all obtained from the same sample, sequenced in a study of CD4+ T cells in melanoma (dated by TCRdb to 2021 to 2024). Library creation used the immunoSEQ multiplex PCR assay. TCRdb obtained this table from immuneACCESS and retained in-frame rearrangements with V and J assigned. These tables miss some clones; where compared with another copy, unresolved V genes account for less than half of the shortfall, and the remainder is unexplained. Recorded for this sample are tens of thousands of clones; about 70% of them occurred a single time. The top ten hold roughly 4.8% of the sample. The specimen was tumor tissue. Receptors originate from a human donor with melanoma.

The chain couples TRBV4-1 to TRBJ2-1; D remains ambiguous. V lost 0 bases to trimming and J lost 10 bases, with 10 bases between them. The CDR3 sequence is 13 residues long. Germline-derived CDR1 and CDR2 are MGHRA and YSYEKL. CDR3 region: CASSQDQGHEQFF. The CDR3 DNA is TGCGCCAGCAGCCAAGATCAAGGTCACGAGCAGTTCTTC.

CDR3 sequence: CASSPLAHGELFF. Written as DNA, the CDR3 is TGTGCCAGCTCACCACTAGCCCACGGGGAGCTGTTTTTT. The rearrangement uses TRBV18 and TRBJ2-2; D is unresolved. The germline CDR1 and CDR2 sequences are KGHSH and LQKENI. Trimming stripped 1 base from V and 7 bases from J, with 7 bases between. The length of the CDR3 is 13 residues.

About this clone itself: The same CDR3 can be traced to other DNA sequences in this sample. The chain is built from TRBV5-1 and TRBJ1-1; D is ambiguous. The V and J ends lost 4 bases and 2 bases respectively, with 3 bases between them. In germline, CDR1 is SGHRS, CDR2 YFSETQ. This CDR3 is built from 11 residues. The CDR3 DNA reads as TGCGCCAGCAGCCGTAACACTGAAGCTTTCTTT. Its protein is CASSRNTEAFF.

This clone was seen at least ten times. The chain has TRBV13 and TRBJ1-1; no definite D call. Germline V gene lookup returns CDR1 PRHDT and CDR2 FYEKMQ (reference sequence). V was shortened by 1 base and J by 3 bases, with 6 bases between the two germline ends. This CDR3 is built from 13 residues. CDR3 region: CASSLAGYTEAFF. The CDR3 coding sequence is TGTGCCAGCAGCTTAGCGGGGTACACTGAAGCTTTCTTT.

This clone was counted once. The chain carries TRBV19 and TRBJ1-2; 7 positions match TRBD1. In germline, CDR1 is LNHDA, CDR2 SQIVND (reference sequence). The ends lost 5 bases at V and 6 bases at J; junction bases unmatched: 6. The CDR3 consists of 13 residues. CDR3 bases: TGTGCCAGTAGTTCGACAGGGTTTGATGGCTACACCTTC. Translation: CASSSTGFDGYTF.

The chain carries TRBV27 and TRBJ2-1; D remains ambiguous. The CDR3 covers 11 residues. Trimming took 8 bases from V and 10 from J, leaving 12 bases between them. Germline CDR1 MNHEY, CDR2 SMNVEV (reference sequence). This chain's CDR3 is CASGWGREQFF. CDR3 sequence (DNA): TGTGCCAGCGGCTGGGGTCGGGAGCAGTTCTTC.

There are many counts of this clone. The genes are TRBV11-2 and TRBJ2-7, with no clear D. Looked up from germline, CDR1 is SGHAT and CDR2 is FQNNGV. This CDR3 spans 13 amino acids. Trimming left V 6 bases short and J 5 bases short, with 14 bases between. DNA of the CDR3: TGTGCCAGCAGTTCGGGCTTTAGGAACGAGCAGTACTTC. It specifies CASSSGFRNEQYF.

The V and J genes are TRBV19 and TRBJ2-2; D is perhaps TRBD1 (5 bases). The V end was cut by 4 bases, the J end by 0 bases, with 15 bases between. Germline-derived CDR1 and CDR2 are LNHDA and SQIVND (reference sequence). The length of the CDR3 is 17 residues. The CDR3 loop reads CASSTRWTPTNTGELFF. For the CDR3, the DNA is TGTGCCAGTAGTACCCGCTGGACACCGACGAACACCGGGGAGCTGTTTTTT.

This rearrangement joins TRBV9 to TRBJ2-1; 7 bases match TRBD1. The ends lost 3 bases at V and 9 bases at J; junction bases unmatched: 15. This CDR3 has 16 residues. Germline CDR1 reads SGDLS; CDR2 reads YYNGEE. The CDR3 nucleotides read TGTGCCAGCAGCGAAGAAGGACAGGACCCGTTGGGTGAGCAGTTCTTC. This codes for CASSEEGQDPLGEQFF.

The rearrangement uses TRBV6-1 and TRBJ1-1; TRBD1 is a possible D gene (6 bases). Germline-derived CDR1 and CDR2 are MNHNS and SASEGT. This CDR3 is 11 amino acids long. V gave up 6 bases and J gave up 8 bases, with 10 bases separating them. CDR3 nucleotide sequence: TGTGCCAGCAGCCACGGACAGGAAGCTTTCTTT. Protein product: CASSHGQEAFF.

V usage is TRBV7-9 and J usage is TRBJ2-7; 7 nucleotides match TRBD1. The CDR3 runs 14 residues. Germline CDR1 reads SEHNR; CDR2 reads FQNEAQ (reference sequence). J gave up 5 bases and V 4 bases, and 8 bases lay outside the gene matches. CDR3 bases: TGTGCCAGCAGCTCCCGACAGGGAACTAACGAGCAGTACTTC. It codes for CASSSRQGTNEQYF.

The chain combines TRBV28 with TRBJ2-2; the match to TRBD2 covers 7 bases. J lost 1 base, V lost 8 bases, and 7 bases had no gene match. The CDR3 is 15 amino acids. Germline V gives CDR1 MDHEN, CDR2 SYDVKM. CDR3 nucleotides: TGTGCCAGCGGCGGTGGACTAGTGAACACCGGGGAGCTGTTTTTT. It is translated as CASGGGLVNTGELFF.

This clone showed up just a few times. In the same sample, other DNA sequences code for this CDR3. The J gene is TRBJ2-7, the V gene TRBV6-5, with 9 bases fitting TRBD1. Unmatched junction bases numbered 3, after V lost 6 bases and J lost 0 bases. CDR1 and CDR2 (germline): MNHEY, SVGAGI. The CDR3 spans 14 residues. The CDR3 DNA follows: TGTGCCAGCAGCCCGGGACAGGGCTCCTACGAGCAGTACTTC. Encoded protein: CASSPGQGSYEQYF.

V usage is TRBV28 and J usage is TRBJ1-3; no clear D gene. The CDR3 has 14 amino acids. Germline values: CDR1 MDHEN, CDR2 SYDVKM. The V gene lost 3 bases and the J gene lost 0 bases, with 6 bases spanning the gap. The CDR3 loop reads CASSLVYSGNTIYF. The CDR3 DNA is TGTGCCAGCAGTTTGGTCTACTCTGGAAACACCATATATTTT.

This clone was observed a few times. The chain combines TRBV9 with TRBJ1-1; TRBD1 is a possible D gene (5 bases). V was cut by 5 bases and J by 7 bases, with 15 bases left in between. CDR1 is SGDLS and CDR2 is YYNGEE in the germline V gene. This CDR3 is built from 13 residues. The CDR3 spells CASSPSGDGEAFF. The CDR3 DNA is TGTGCCAGCAGTCCCTCCGGGGACGGTGAAGCTTTCTTT.

A few counts support this clone. This chain joins TRBV6-1 and TRBJ2-7; perhaps TRBD1 as D (5 bases). CDR3 length equals 14 residues. CDR1 and CDR2 (germline): MNHNS, SASEGT. Trimming cost V 5 bases and J 4 bases, with 15 bases left between them. CDR3 protein: CASSLFTQGYEQYF. CDR3 sequence (DNA): TGTGCCAGCAGTTTGTTCACCCAGGGTTACGAGCAGTACTTC.

The gene calls are TRBV7-2 and TRBJ2-2, with 12 bases identical to TRBD2. The V segment lost 6 bases and the J segment 1 base; nucleotides outside the gene matches: 0. The V gene's germline CDR1 is SGHTA and CDR2 FQGNSA. The CDR3 extends over 15 amino acids. The DNA of the CDR3 is TGTGCCAGCAGGACTAGCGGGGGGAACACCGGGGAGCTGTTTTTT. It translates to CASRTSGGNTGELFF.

This clone has a single count. The chain links TRBV2 to TRBJ1-4; D is undetermined. Trimming cost V 7 bases and J 7 bases, with 10 bases left between them. From germline, CDR1 is SNHLY and CDR2 FYNNEI. The CDR3 totals 12 residues. CDR3 nucleotides: TGTGCCAGCACGACCCAGGTTGAAAAACTGTTTTTT. It encodes CASTTQVEKLFF.